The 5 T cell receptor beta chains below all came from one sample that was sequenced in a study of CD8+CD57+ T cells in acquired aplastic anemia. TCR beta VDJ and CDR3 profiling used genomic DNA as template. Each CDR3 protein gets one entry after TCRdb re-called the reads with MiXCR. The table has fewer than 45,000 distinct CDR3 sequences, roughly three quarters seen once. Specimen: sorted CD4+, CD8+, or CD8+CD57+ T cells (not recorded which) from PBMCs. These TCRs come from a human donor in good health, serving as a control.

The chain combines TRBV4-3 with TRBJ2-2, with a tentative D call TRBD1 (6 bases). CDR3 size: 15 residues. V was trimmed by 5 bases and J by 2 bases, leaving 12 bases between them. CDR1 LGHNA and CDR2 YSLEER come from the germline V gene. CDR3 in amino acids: CASSEQQGNTGELFF. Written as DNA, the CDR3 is TGCGCCAGCAGCGAGCAACAGGGTAACACCGGGGAGCTGTTTTTT.

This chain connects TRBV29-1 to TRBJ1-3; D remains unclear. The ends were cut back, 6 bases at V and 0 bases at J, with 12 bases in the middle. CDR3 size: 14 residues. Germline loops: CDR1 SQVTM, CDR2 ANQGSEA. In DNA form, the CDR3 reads TGCAGCGTCGCGGACCGAAGCTCTGGAAACACCATATATTTT. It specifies CSVADRSSGNTIYF.

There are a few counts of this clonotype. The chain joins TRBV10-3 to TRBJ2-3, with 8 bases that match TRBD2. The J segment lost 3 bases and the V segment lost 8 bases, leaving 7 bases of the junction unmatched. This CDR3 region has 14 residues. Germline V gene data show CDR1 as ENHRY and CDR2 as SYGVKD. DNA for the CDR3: TGTGCCATCGGCGCCGGGACTAGAACAGATACGCAGTATTTT. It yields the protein CAIGAGTRTDTQYF.

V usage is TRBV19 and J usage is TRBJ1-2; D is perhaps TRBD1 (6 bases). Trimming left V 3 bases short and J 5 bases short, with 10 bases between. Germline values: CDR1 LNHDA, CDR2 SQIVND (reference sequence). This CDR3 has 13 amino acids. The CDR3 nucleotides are TGTGCCAGTAGTATGGACAGAACATATGGCTACACCTTC. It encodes CASSMDRTYGYTF.

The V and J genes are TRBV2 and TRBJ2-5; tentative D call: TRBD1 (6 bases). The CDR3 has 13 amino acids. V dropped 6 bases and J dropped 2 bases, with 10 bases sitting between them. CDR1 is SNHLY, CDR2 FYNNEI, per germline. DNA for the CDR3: TGTGCCAGCAGCATAGGACAGCAAGAGACCCAGTACTTC. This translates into CASSIGQQETQYF.